This TCR beta chain was profiled in a study of long-term antiretroviral therapy in people with HIV. The length of the CDR3 is 15 residues. With 6 bases clipped from V and 1 base from J, the junction kept 8 bases outside the gene matches. Germline loops: CDR1 MNHNS, CDR2 SASEGT. Samples were assayed with immunoSEQ v3.0 at survey level. Some clones are missing from TCRdb's copy, which holds only in-frame ones; the method was immunoSEQ multiplex PCR. Of about 14,000 clones in the sample, roughly 82% were seen once. The specimen was unsorted PBMCs, collected 1.8 years before starting antiretroviral therapy. The J gene is TRBJ2-7, the V gene TRBV6-1; 8 bases align to TRBD2. This TCR was recovered from a woman between 40 and 55 years old with HIV. CDR3 sequence reads: CASRVAGPPSYEQYF. CDR3 bases: TGTGCCAGCAGGGTAGCGGGACCTCCTTCCTACGAGCAGTACTTC.